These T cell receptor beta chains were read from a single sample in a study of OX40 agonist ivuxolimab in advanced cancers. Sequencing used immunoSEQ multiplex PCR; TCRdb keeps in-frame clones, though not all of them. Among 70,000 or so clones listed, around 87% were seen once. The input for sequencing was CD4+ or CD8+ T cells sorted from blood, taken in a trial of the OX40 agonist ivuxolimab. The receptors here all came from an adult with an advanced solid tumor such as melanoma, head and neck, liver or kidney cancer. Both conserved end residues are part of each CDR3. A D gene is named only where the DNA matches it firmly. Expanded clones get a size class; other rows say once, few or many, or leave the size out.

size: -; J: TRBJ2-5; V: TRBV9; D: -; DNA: TGTGCCAGCAGCGGACCCGAGAACCCTAAGTACTTC; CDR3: CASSGPENPKYF
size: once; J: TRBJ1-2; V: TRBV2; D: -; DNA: TGTGCCAGCAGGGCCGTGGGGGCTAACTATGGCTACACCTTC; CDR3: CASRAVGANYGYTF
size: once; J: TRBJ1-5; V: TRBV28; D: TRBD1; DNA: TGTGCCAGCAGCCTACTGACAGGGTATGCTCAGCCCCAGCATTTT; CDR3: CASSLLTGYAQPQHF
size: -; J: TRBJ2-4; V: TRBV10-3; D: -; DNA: TGTGCCATCAGTGTAGGTAGTGACCAAAACATTCAGTACTTC; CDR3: CAISVGSDQNIQYF
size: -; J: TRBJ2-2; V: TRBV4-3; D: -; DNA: TGCGCCAGCAGCCAAGTAGGAGCCACCGGGGAGCTGTTTTTT; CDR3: CASSQVGATGELFF
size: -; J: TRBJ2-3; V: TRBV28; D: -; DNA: TGTGCCAGCAGTTTTAGTGCGAGGGGAGAGGATACGCAGTATTTT; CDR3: CASSFSARGEDTQYF
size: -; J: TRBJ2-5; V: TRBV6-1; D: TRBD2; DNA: TGTGCCAGCAAGACTAGCGGGAGAGTTGGAGAGACCCAGTACTTC; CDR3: CASKTSGRVGETQYF
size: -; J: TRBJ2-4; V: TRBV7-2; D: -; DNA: TGTGCCAGCAGCCCACCGGGACAACCAAACATTCAGTACTTC; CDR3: CASSPPGQPNIQYF
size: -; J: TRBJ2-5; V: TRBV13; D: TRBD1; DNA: TGTGCCAGCAGCCGGGACAGGGTGGAGACCCAGTACTTC; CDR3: CASSRDRVETQYF
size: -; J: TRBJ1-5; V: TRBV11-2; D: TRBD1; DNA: TGTGCCAGCAGTCGACAGGGTGGCAATCAGCCCCAGCATTTT; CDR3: CASSRQGGNQPQHF
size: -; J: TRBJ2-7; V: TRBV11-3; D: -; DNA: TGTGCCAGCAGCTTAGAGCTCAACAGCTACGAGCAGTACTTC; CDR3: CASSLELNSYEQYF
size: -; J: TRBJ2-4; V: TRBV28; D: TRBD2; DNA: TGTGCCAGCACTGGGGCGGGAGGGCTAGCCAAAAACATTCAGTACTTC; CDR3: CASTGAGGLAKNIQYF
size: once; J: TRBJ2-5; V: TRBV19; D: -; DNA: TGTGCCAGTAGTATTGGAAATAGACCGGAGACCCAGTACTTC; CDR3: CASSIGNRPETQYF
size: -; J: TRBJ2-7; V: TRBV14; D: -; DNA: TGTGCCAGCAGCCAAGATGGGAGGCTGCGGGAGCAGTACTTC; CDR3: CASSQDGRLREQYF
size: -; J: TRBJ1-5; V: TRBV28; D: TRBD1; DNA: TGTGCCAGCAGTTTAAGGGGACAGGGAGGTCAGCCCCAGCATTTT; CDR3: CASSLRGQGGQPQHF
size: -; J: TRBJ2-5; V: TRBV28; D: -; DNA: TGTGCCAGCACCTTACAAGAGACCCAGTACTTC; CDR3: CASTLQETQYF
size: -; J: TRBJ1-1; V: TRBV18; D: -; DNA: TGTGCCAGCTCCCAACAGCCGAACACTGAAGCTTTCTTT; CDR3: CASSQQPNTEAFF
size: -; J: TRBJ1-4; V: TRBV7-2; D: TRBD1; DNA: TGTGCCAGCAGGAAGGACAGGGGGCAGGAAAAACTGTTTTTT; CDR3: CASRKDRGQEKLFF
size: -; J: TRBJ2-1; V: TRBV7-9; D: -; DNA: TGTGCCAGCAGCTTAGCAACAGGGACCACCTACAATGAGCAGTTCTTC; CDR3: CASSLATGTTYNEQFF
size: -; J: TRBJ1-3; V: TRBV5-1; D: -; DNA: TGCGCCAGCAGCTTGACTACGGGGTACTCTGGAAACACCATATATTTT; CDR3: CASSLTTGYSGNTIYF